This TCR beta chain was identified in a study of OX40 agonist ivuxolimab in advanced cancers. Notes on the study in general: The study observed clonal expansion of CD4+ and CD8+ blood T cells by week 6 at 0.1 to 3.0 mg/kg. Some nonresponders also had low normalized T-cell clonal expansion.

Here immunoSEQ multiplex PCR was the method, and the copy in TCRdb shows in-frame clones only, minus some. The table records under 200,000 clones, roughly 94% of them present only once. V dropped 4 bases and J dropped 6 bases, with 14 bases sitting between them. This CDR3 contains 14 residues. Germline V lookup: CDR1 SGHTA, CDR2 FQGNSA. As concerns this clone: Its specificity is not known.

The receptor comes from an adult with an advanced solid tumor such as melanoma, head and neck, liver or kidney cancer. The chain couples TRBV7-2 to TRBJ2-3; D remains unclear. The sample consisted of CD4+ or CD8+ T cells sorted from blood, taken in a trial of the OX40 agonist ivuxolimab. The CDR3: CASSSSIGSDTQYF. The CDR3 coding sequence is TGTGCCAGCAGCTCAAGTATAGGTTCCGATACGCAGTATTTT.